Included here is one T cell receptor (beta chain) sequence, with context. Germline CDR1 LNHDA, CDR2 SQIVND (reference sequence). The CDR3 extends over 14 amino acids. This sample is drawn from a study of T cells expressing NK-cell markers. For each CDR3 protein, TCRdb gives one entry from its re-call of the 5' RACE reads, without DNA. This table lists around 470,000 distinct CDR3 sequences. Source material: blood T cells: a sorted CD56 or NKG2C T cell subset, CD4+ or CD8+ T cells, or bulk PBMC T cells (not recorded which). The TCR originated in a woman between 45 and 60 years old in good health. This rearrangement joins TRBV19 to TRBJ2-1; TCRdb lists TRBD2, though no DNA is available to test this call. This chain's CDR3 is CASRGSGRSNEQFF.